One sample yielded the 25 T cell receptor beta chains listed below, sequenced in a study of beta chain features in type 1 diabetes. TCRB transcripts that were expressed got sequenced, as all of the isolated RNA had been reverse transcribed. Sequencing used immunoSEQ multiplex PCR; TCRdb keeps in-frame clones, though not all of them. Here the sample spans under 90,000 clones, roughly 30% being singletons. Sequenced material: stem cell memory CD4+ T cells from blood. The receptors were sampled from a young woman in good health.

The chain combines TRBV20-1 with TRBJ2-1; TRBD2 matches at 7 bases. Germline V gives CDR1 DFQATT, CDR2 SNEGSKA (reference sequence). The length of the CDR3 is 11 residues. Trimming cost V 1 base and J 15 bases; bases outside gene matches: 6. CDR3 amino acids: CSARGEGQSFF. The CDR3 coding sequence is TGCAGTGCTAGAGGGGAGGGCCAGTCGTTCTTC.

In its sample, this clone was seen a few times. The rearrangement links TRBV6-1 to TRBJ1-5, with D possibly being TRBD1 (5 bases). The V end lost 1 base, the J end lost 4 bases, and 11 bases lay between the germline ends. Germline-derived CDR1 and CDR2 are MNHNS and SASEGT. The length of the CDR3 is 15 residues. The CDR3 DNA reads TGTGCCAGCAGTGAAGGATTAGGGGTTAATCAGCCCCAGCATTTT. It codes for CASSEGLGVNQPQHF.

The chain couples TRBV21-1 to TRBJ2-7; TRBD1 is the table's D call and was not checked against the DNA. TRBV21-1 is recorded as a pseudogene. The CDR3 loop spans 16 amino acids. The CDR3 bases are TGTGCCAGCAGCAAAGACAGAAAGAAGTACTCCTACGAGCAGTACTTC. It yields the protein CASSKDRKKYSYEQYF.

The chain combines TRBV30 with TRBJ2-3; D unresolved. Trimming removed 3 bases at V and 5 bases at J, with 15 bases between. The CDR3 spans 14 residues. The germline CDR1 and CDR2 sequences are GTSNPN and SVGIG (reference sequence). The chain's CDR3 is CAWSLGVHGDTQYF. The CDR3 bases are TGTGCCTGGAGCCTAGGCGTCCATGGAGATACGCAGTATTTT.

This clone was counted between two and nine times. CDR3 DNA sequence: TGTGCCAGCAGTACCGGGACAGGGTTCTATGGGGCCAACGTCCTGACTTTC. Its translation is CASSTGTGFYGANVLTF. The J gene is TRBJ2-6, the V gene TRBV2; the match to TRBD1 covers 9 bases. Germline CDR1 SNHLY, CDR2 FYNNEI. J was trimmed by 3 bases and V by 5 bases; bases with no gene match: 8. CDR3 length: 17 amino acids.

This clone was seen more than once but under ten times. This sequence joins TRBV5-1 and TRBJ1-1; 7 positions agree with TRBD1. With V trimmed by 2 bases and J by 0 bases, 4 bases remained unmatched. There are 15 residues in the CDR3. Germline lookup yields CDR1 SGHRS and CDR2 YFSETQ. The CDR3 loop reads CASSLDRAMNTEAFF. The CDR3 DNA is TGCGCCAGCAGCTTAGACAGGGCAATGAACACTGAAGCTTTCTTT.

CDR3 nucleotides: TGCGCCAGCAGCTTGGTTCCGGGAACGGTTACTGAAGCTTTCTTT. Amino acid sequence: CASSLVPGTVTEAFF. The V call is TRBV5-1, the J call TRBJ1-1, with no clear D. CDR1 is SGHRS and CDR2 is YFSETQ in the germline V gene. This CDR3 is built from 15 residues. V was cut by 0 bases and J by 5 bases, with 14 bases left in between.

V usage is TRBV5-5 and J usage is TRBJ2-5; D gene uncertain. V gave up 4 bases and J gave up 2 bases, with 18 bases separating them. Germline loops: CDR1 SGHKS, CDR2 YYEKEE (reference sequence). The CDR3 length is 16 residues. The chain's CDR3 is CASSRRLDLSQETQYF. DNA of the CDR3: TGTGCCAGCAGCCGTAGGCTAGATTTGAGTCAAGAGACCCAGTACTTC.

This chain links TRBV30 with TRBJ2-2, with D possibly TRBD2 on 6 matching bases. Germline CDR1 reads GTSNPN; CDR2 reads SVGIG (reference sequence). V was cut by 5 bases and J by 3 bases, with 16 bases left in between. The CDR3 sequence is 15 residues long. The CDR3 loop reads CAWGPGSSYTGELFF. The CDR3 DNA sequence: TGTGCCTGGGGCCCCGGGAGCTCTTACACCGGGGAGCTGTTTTTT.

V is TRBV18 and J is TRBJ2-7; 7 positions agree with TRBD1. V shed 6 bases, J shed 3 bases, and the junction held 8 bases outside the gene matches. Germline CDR1 reads KGHSH; CDR2 reads LQKENI. This CDR3 is 14 amino acids long. The CDR3 region is CASSPQGESYEQYF. As DNA, the CDR3 is TGTGCCAGCTCCCCTCAGGGGGAGAGCTACGAGCAGTACTTC.

This clone occurred a few times. The DNA for the CDR3 is TGTGCCAGCAGCGTAGGACAGGTGTCTGAAAAACTGTTTTTT. It yields the protein CASSVGQVSEKLFF. V and J are TRBV9 and TRBJ1-4; possible D gene TRBD1, 6 bases. Germline values: CDR1 SGDLS, CDR2 YYNGEE. Trimming shortened V by 0 bases and J by 7 bases, and 10 bases separated the two germline ends. The length of the CDR3 is 14 residues.

The chain couples TRBV7-9 to TRBJ1-2, with 8 bases lining up with TRBD1. Germline loops: CDR1 SEHNR, CDR2 FQNEAQ (reference sequence). V trimming: 5 bases; J trimming: 7 bases; junction bases outside the gene matches: 24. This CDR3 contains 19 residues. The CDR3 region is CASSPRLPTGDFNLGGYTF. The CDR3 DNA is TGTGCCAGCAGCCCGAGACTGCCGACAGGGGATTTTAATTTGGGTGGCTACACCTTC.

For the CDR3, the DNA is TGTGCCAGCTCACTAGTCACAGATACGCAGTATTTT. It encodes CASSLVTDTQYF. The rearrangement uses TRBV18 and TRBJ2-3; D ambiguous. V lost 4 bases and J 2 bases, leaving 4 bases between the germline ends. CDR3 length: 12 amino acids. Germline V gene lookup returns CDR1 KGHSH and CDR2 LQKENI.

V is TRBV4-1 and J is TRBJ1-6; D remains ambiguous. Trimming took 0 bases from V and 6 from J, leaving 18 bases between them. Germline CDR1 and CDR2: MGHRA and YSYEKL. This CDR3 region has 18 residues. The CDR3 region is CASSQDPGSRFLNSPLHF. CDR3 nucleotides: TGCGCCAGCAGCCAAGACCCGGGATCAAGGTTCCTTAATTCACCCCTCCACTTT.

This clone was counted ten times or more. This sequence joins TRBV5-4 and TRBJ2-1; perhaps TRBD2 as D (6 bases). The germline V gene encodes CDR1 SGHNT and CDR2 YYREEE (reference sequence). V gave up 2 bases and J gave up 2 bases, with 11 bases separating them. This CDR3 spans 15 amino acids. The CDR3 DNA is TGTGCCAGCAGCTTACGGGAGTCTACCTACAATGAGCAGTTCTTC. This encodes CASSLRESTYNEQFF.

This clone was counted a few times. The chain links TRBV7-2 to TRBJ2-7; 8 nucleotides align to TRBD2. This CDR3 comprises 15 residues. Germline-derived CDR1 and CDR2 are SGHTA and FQGNSA. Losses at the gene ends were 1 base for V and 3 bases for J; bases not matched to a gene: 5. The CDR3 reads CASSLGGSGNYEQYF. In DNA, the CDR3 is TGTGCCAGCAGCTTAGGGGGTAGCGGGAACTACGAGCAGTACTTC.

In its sample, this clone was seen a few times. Written as DNA, the CDR3 is TGTGCCACCAGCGGAGGGACTAGCGGGTTCCCTAATACGCAGTATTTT. It yields the protein CATSGGTSGFPNTQYF. V gene TRBV15 combines with J gene TRBJ2-3; TRBD2 agrees at 12 bases. This CDR3 has 16 amino acids. V shed 5 bases and J 7 bases; nucleotides not matched to a gene: 10. From germline, CDR1 is LNHNV and CDR2 YYDKDF (reference sequence).

This clone was observed a few times. The DNA of the CDR3 is TGTGCCAGCAGAAAACAGGGTTTGGTCTATGGCTACACCTTC. It encodes CASRKQGLVYGYTF. The chain combines TRBV6-5 with TRBJ1-2; TRBD1 is a possible D gene (6 bases). In germline, CDR1 is MNHEY, CDR2 SVGAGI. Deletions cut 6 bases from V and 4 bases from J, with 15 bases between. CDR3 length equals 14 residues.

This clone turned up a few times. This rearrangement joins TRBV2 to TRBJ2-5; TRBD2 matches 11 bases. CDR1 SNHLY and CDR2 FYNNEI come from the germline V gene. This CDR3 is built from 14 residues. Trimming removed 6 bases from V and 4 bases from J; junction bases left unmatched: 4. CDR3 amino acids: CASRRLAGGETQYF. The CDR3 nucleotides are TGTGCCAGCAGGAGGCTAGCGGGAGGAGAGACCCAGTACTTC.

This clone occurred a few times. The chain joins TRBV4-2 to TRBJ2-1; 8 bases fit TRBD2. Germline trimming cut 5 bases from V and 1 base from J; bases unmatched to any gene: 13. This CDR3 is built from 18 residues. The V gene's germline CDR1 is LGHNA and CDR2 YNFKEQ. For the CDR3, the DNA is TGTGCCAGCAGCGCCGGGACTAGTGGGAAAGGATCCTACAATGAGCAGTTCTTC. As protein: CASSAGTSGKGSYNEQFF.

The CDR3 region is CASSPGGGNSNQPQHF. The CDR3 DNA reads TGCGCCAGCAGCCCCGGGGGGGGCAATAGCAATCAGCCCCAGCATTTT. The chain carries TRBV4-1 and TRBJ1-5, with D possibly matching TRBD1 (6 bases). Germline values: CDR1 MGHRA, CDR2 YSYEKL. This CDR3 has 16 residues. Deletions cut 4 bases from V and 0 bases from J, with 13 bases between.

This clone was counted between two and nine times. The chain employs TRBV7-9 and TRBJ1-2, with 8 bases aligning to TRBD1. From germline, CDR1 is SEHNR and CDR2 FQNEAQ (reference sequence). V lost 5 bases to trimming and J lost 10 bases; unmatched junction nucleotides: 12. The CDR3 runs 14 residues. The CDR3 DNA is TGTGCCAGCAGCCCGGGAGGACAGGGTAGAATCTACACCTTC. It translates to CASSPGGQGRIYTF. The variable domain in full, completed from reference TRBV7-9 and TRBJ1-2, reads DTGVSQNPRHKITKRGQNVTFRCDPISEHNRLYWYRQTLGQGPEFLTYFQNEAQLEKSRLLSDRFSAERPKGSFSTLEIQRTEQGDSAMYLCASSPGGQGRIYTFGSGTRLTVV.

This clone was observed a handful of times. The rearrangement links TRBV7-2 to TRBJ2-5; a possible D gene is TRBD1 (5 bases). The germline gives CDR1 SGHTA, CDR2 FQGNSA. V dropped 1 base and J dropped 5 bases, with 14 bases sitting between them. The CDR3 is 15 residues long. CDR3 sequence reads: CASSLGTHPKETQYF. The CDR3 DNA reads TGTGCCAGCAGCTTAGGGACACACCCGAAGGAGACCCAGTACTTC.

This chain links TRBV29-1 with TRBJ2-1; D is uncertain. Trimming stripped 3 bases from V and 12 bases from J, with 15 bases between. CDR3 length: 12 residues. The germline V gene has CDR1 SQVTM and CDR2 ANQGSEA. Here the CDR3 reads CSVEVGSIGQFF. CDR3 bases: TGCAGCGTTGAGGTGGGCAGCATTGGGCAGTTCTTC.

This clone came up a few times. The chain recombines TRBV5-1 with TRBJ2-5; 9 bases fit TRBD2. The CDR3 runs to 15 residues. Germline values: CDR1 SGHRS, CDR2 YFSETQ. V lost 0 bases and J lost 5; bases outside the gene matches: 5. In nucleotides, the CDR3 is TGCGCCAGCAGCTTGGTAGCGGGGGCCTCGGAGACCCAGTACTTC. It is translated as CASSLVAGASETQYF.